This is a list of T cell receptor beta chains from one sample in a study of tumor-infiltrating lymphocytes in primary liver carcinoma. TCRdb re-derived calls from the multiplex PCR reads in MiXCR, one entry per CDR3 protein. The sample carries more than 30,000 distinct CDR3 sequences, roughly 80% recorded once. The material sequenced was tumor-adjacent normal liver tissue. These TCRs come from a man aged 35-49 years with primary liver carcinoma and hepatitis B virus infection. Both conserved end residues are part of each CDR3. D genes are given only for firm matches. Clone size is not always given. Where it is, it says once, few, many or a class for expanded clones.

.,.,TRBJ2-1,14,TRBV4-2,TGTGCCAGCAGCCAAGATTGGGGCGCCGGGAAGCAGTTCTTC,CASSQDWGAGKQFF
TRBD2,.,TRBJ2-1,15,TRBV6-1,TGTGCCAGCAGTGTATCTAGCGGGAGCTACAATGTGCAGTTCTTC,CASSVSSGSYNVQFF
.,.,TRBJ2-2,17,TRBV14,TGTGCCAGAAGCCAAGGAAGCAGAACAGGGAAGACCGGGGAGCTGTTTTTT,CARSQGSRTGKTGELFF
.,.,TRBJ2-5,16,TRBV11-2,TGTGCCAGCAGCTTAGGGTCCGGGATGTGGATGGAGACCCAATACTTC,CASSLGSGMWMETQYF
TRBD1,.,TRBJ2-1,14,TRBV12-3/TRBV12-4,TGCGCCAGCAGTTTAACCCGACAGGGCGGTGAGCAGTTCTTC,CASSLTRQGGEQFF
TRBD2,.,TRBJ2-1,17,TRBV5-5,TGTGCCAGCAGCCGGGCTCTAGGCTTAGCGGGAGAAAATGAGCAGCTCTTC,CASSRALGLAGENEQLF
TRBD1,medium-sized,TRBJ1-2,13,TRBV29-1,TGCAGCGCTGTGACAGGGGCTAACTATGGCTACACCTTC,CSAVTGANYGYTF
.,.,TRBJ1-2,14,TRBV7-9,TGTGCCAGCACATGGGACGGGTGGTTTCATGGCTACACCTTC,CASTWDGWFHGYTF
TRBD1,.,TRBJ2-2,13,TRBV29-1,TGCGGCATTGAGATAACAGGGGCCGGGGAGCTGTTTTTT,CGIEITGAGELFF
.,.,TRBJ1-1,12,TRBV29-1,TGCAACGTTCGATGGGGCGCGACCGAAGCTTCCTTT,CNVRWGATEASF
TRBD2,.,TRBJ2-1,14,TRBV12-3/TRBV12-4,TGTGCCAGCAGTTTGCGGGAGGCCCGGAACGAGCAGTTCTTC,CASSLREARNEQFF
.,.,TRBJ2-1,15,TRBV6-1,TGTGCCAGCAGTGAGACTAGTGCGAGTCCCCATGAGCAGTTCTTC,CASSETSASPHEQFF
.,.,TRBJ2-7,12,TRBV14,TGTGCCAGCAGCCCCTCTATGGGTTCACAGTACTTC,CASSPSMGSQYF
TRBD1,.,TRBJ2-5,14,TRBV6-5,TGTGCCAGCTGTCAACAGGGGTGGGAAGAGACACAGTACTTC,CASCQQGWEETQYF
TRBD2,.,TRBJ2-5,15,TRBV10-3,TGTGCCATTAGTGACCCTCGCGGGAGGCGGGAGACCCAGTCCTTC,CAISDPRGRRETQSF
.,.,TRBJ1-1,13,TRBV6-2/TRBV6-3,TGTGCCAGCAGTTACTCCGACAACACTGAAGCTTCCTTC,CASSYSDNTEASF
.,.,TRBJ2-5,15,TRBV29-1,TGCAGCGTTGAGGCGGACAAGGGGCGAGCAGAGACTCAGTACTTC,CSVEADKGRAETQYF
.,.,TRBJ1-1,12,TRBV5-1,TGCGCCAGCAGCGTCGAGGGTACTGAAGTTTTCTTT,CASSVEGTEVFF
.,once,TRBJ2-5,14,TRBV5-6,TGTGCCGGCAGCTTGAAGACTAGCCAAGAGACCCAGTACTTC,CAGSLKTSQETQYF
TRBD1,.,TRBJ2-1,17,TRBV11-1,TGTGCCAGCAGATCCCGGGACAGGTCTTTCTCCTACAATGAGCAGTTCTTC,CASRSRDRSFSYNEQFF
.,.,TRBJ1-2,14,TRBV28,TGTGCCAACAGTCCGCCTGGACTCATCTATGGCTACACCTTC,CANSPPGLIYGYTF
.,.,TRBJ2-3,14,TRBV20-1,TGCAGTGCTGACCGGGACGGTGACACAGATACGCAGTATTTT,CSADRDGDTDTQYF
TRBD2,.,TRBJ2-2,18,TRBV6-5,TGTGCCAGCAGCTCGTGGACTAGCGGCTTCGCGAACACCGGGGAGCCGTTTTTT,CASSSWTSGFANTGEPFF
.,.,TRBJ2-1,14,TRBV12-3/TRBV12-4,TGCGTCAGCAGTTTATTACCCCTGGACGGCGAGCAGTTCTTC,CVSSLLPLDGEQFF
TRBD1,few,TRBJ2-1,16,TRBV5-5,TGTGCCAGCAGCTTGGCTTCAAGGGGGCGCGGGTCTGGGCAGTTCTTC,CASSLASRGRGSGQFF
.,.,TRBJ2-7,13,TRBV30,TGTGCCTGGAGTTTGGAGGACTCCTACGAGCAGTACTTC,CAWSLEDSYEQYF
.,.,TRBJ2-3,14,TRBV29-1,TGCAGCGTCGGTGGGTCGGCAGGGGAGGATACGCAGTATTTT,CSVGGSAGEDTQYF
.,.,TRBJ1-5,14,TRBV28,TGTGCCAGCAGTTTGATATGGGGAACGCAGCCACAGCATTTT,CASSLIWGTQPQHF
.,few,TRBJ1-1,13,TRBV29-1,TGCAGCGCTCAGAGACAGAAGAACACTGGAGCTTTCTTT,CSAQRQKNTGAFF
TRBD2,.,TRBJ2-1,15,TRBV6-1,TGTGCCAGCAGTGATGAAACGGGAGGATACAATGAGCAGTTCTTT,CASSDETGGYNEQFF
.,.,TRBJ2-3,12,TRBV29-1,TGCAGCCTTGCCCCTTCCACAAATACGCAGTATTTT,CSLAPSTNTQYF
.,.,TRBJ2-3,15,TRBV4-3,TGCGTCAGCAGCCTTGGAGGTAGCACCACAGATACACAGTATTTT,CVSSLGGSTTDTQYF
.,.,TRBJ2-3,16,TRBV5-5,TGTGTCAGCAGCCTCTTAGCAACGGGAGTGGGGGATACACAGTATTTT,CVSSLLATGVGDTQYF
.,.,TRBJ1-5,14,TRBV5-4,TGTGCCAGCAACGGGGAGGGGCTAGATCAGCCCCAGCATTTT,CASNGEGLDQPQHF
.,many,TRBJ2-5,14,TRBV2,TGTGCCAGCAGCACGGACGGGCGGGGAGAGACCCAGTACTTC,CASSTDGRGETQYF
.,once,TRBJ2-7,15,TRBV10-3,TGTGCCATCAGTGATAAGCCCCGCTGGGTGTACGAGGAGTACTTC,CAISDKPRWVYEEYF
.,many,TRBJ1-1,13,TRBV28,TGTGCCAGCAGTTCGCAGGACGGGACTGAAGCTTTCTTT,CASSSQDGTEAFF
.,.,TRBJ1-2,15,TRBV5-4,TGTGCCAGCAGCTCCGCCCGGGGGAGGGATGATGGCTACACCTTC,CASSSARGRDDGYTF
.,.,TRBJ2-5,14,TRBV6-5,TGCACCAGCAGCCAGCAGGGGTGGGAAGAGACCCAGTACTTC,CTSSQQGWEETQYF
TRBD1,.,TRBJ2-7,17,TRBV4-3,TGCGCCAGCAGCCAAGGAGCACTCGGGACAGGGCGGTACGAGCAGTACTTC,CASSQGALGTGRYEQYF
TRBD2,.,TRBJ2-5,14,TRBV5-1,TGCGCCAGCAGATTAACGCTCGCGGGGGAGGCCCAGTACTTC,CASRLTLAGEAQYF
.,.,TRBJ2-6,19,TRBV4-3,TGCGCCAGCAGCCAGGATATGGGCAGGGGTGCGGGTAGGGCCAACGTCCTGACTTTC,CASSQDMGRGAGRANVLTF
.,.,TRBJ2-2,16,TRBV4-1,TGCACCAACAGCCAATATGGGGGGAGATGGGGCGGGGAGCTGTTTTTT,CTNSQYGGRWGGELFF
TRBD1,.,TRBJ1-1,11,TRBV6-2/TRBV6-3,TGTGCAAGCAGTTCGACAGGGCCGGCTTTCTTT,CASSSTGPAFF
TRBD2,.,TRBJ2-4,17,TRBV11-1,TGTGCCAGCAGCTTTCCCGGGACTAGCAGGATCAAAAACATTAAGTACTTC,CASSFPGTSRIKNIKYF
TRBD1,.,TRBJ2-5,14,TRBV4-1,TGCGCCAGCAGCGCCAGGACAGGAGTCGAGACCCAGTACTTC,CASSARTGVETQYF
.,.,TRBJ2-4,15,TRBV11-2,TGTGGCAGCACCACTTCGGCGGTAACCAATAACATTCAGTACTTC,CGSTTSAVTNNIQYF
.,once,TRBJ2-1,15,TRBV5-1,TGCGCCAGAAGCCCGGTGGGGGGATCGAACAATGAGCAGTTCTTC,CARSPVGGSNNEQFF
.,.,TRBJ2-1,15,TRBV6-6,TGTGCCAGCAGTCCCTGGACAGACCCCTACAATGAGCAGTTCTTC,CASSPWTDPYNEQFF
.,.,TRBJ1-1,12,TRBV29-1,TGCAGCGGTAGCTTTACGGACACTGAAGCTTTCTTT,CSGSFTDTEAFF
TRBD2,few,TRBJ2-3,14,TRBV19,TGTGCCAGTAGTATAAAGGGGCTAGCGGCCCCCGAGTATTTT,CASSIKGLAAPEYF
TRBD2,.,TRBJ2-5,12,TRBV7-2,TGCGCCATCATGACTAGCATGGAGACCCAGTACTTC,CAIMTSMETQYF
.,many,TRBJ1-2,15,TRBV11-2,TGTGCCAGCAGCTTATTCTCAATGGGCAACTATGGCTACACCTTC,CASSLFSMGNYGYTF
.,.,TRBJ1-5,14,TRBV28,TGTGCCAGCAGGTTGTCAGGGGCTTCCCAGCCCCATCATTTT,CASRLSGASQPHHF
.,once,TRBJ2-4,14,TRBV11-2,TGTGCCAGCAGCTCCGGGACAAGGGATAACATGGAGTACTTC,CASSSGTRDNMEYF
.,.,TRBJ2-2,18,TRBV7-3,TGTGCCGGCAGCCCCAGGGGCACAACCTTTGCGAACACCGGGAAGCTGTTTTTT,CAGSPRGTTFANTGKLFF
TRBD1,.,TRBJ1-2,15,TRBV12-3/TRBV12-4,TGTGACTGCAGATCAGGACAGGGGATTGGGTATGGCTACACCTTC,CDCRSGQGIGYGYTF
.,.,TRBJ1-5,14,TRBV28,TGTGCCAACAGCTTCCAGGGAGCTACTCAGCCCCAACATTTT,CANSFQGATQPQHF
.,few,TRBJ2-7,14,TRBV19,TGTGCCAATAGTAAGCTGAGTCCGGGCTACGAGCAGTACTTC,CANSKLSPGYEQYF